The subject of this entry is one TCR beta chain. The data belong to a study of blood T cell repertoires in COVID-19. Profiling relied on immunoSEQ multiplex PCR, and the TCRdb table lists in-frame clones only, not all of them. The sample carries 150,000 to 200,000 clones, around 80% recorded once. The germline gives CDR1 SGHRS, CDR2 YFSETQ. Trimming took 4 bases from V and 0 from J, leaving 12 bases between them. This CDR3 is 15 amino acids long. This chain connects TRBV5-1 to TRBJ2-3; D is perhaps TRBD2 (5 bases). This sequence originates from a man aged 70 or older who had been exposed to COVID-19. Sequencing was carried out using PBMCs or T cells enriched from blood (not recorded which). The CDR3 here is CASSRAAASTDTQYF. The CDR3 coding sequence is TGCGCCAGCAGCCGAGCGGCAGCTAGCACAGATACGCAGTATTTT.